This T cell receptor (beta chain) emerged from a study of T-cell reconstitution after alpha-beta-depleted transplantation in children. General study points: Where alpha-beta T cells came from about two months after transplant was reportedly several hundred expanded graft clones. It was newly produced T cells that mostly accounted for T-cell counts and diversity one year after transplant.

Trimming took 7 bases from V and 6 from J; bases not matched to a gene: 18. Looked up from germline, CDR1 is SQVTM and CDR2 is ANQGSEA. There are 18 residues in the CDR3. The library targeted TCRbeta and was prepared with unique molecular identifiers. One entry per CDR3 protein results from TCRdb running MiXCR on the PCR reads. The table includes more than 400,000 distinct CDR3 sequences, approximately 10% detected once. This clonotype was seen a few times. Its cognate antigen is unknown. This receptor was taken from a female patient aged 2-10 years who had a stem cell transplant for aplastic anemia, so the T cells may come from the graft donor. This specimen was PBMCs, mostly from graft donor cells, taken 180 days after TCRalphabeta/CD19-depleted stem cell transplant. This sequence joins TRBV29-1 and TRBJ2-1, with 13 bases lining up with TRBD2. Written as DNA, the CDR3 is TGCAGCGGATCTATGGGCTTCGGACTAGCGGGAGCGATCAATGAGCAGTTCTTC. Its translation: CSGSMGFGLAGAINEQFF.